Sequencing of this TCR beta chain was carried out in a study of control samples from healthy donors and cancer patients. The repertoire was sequenced with immunoSEQ multiplex PCR; TCRdb's copy has only in-frame clones and lacks some. The table records 130,000 or so clones, approximately 87% of them present only once. With 0 bases removed from V and 0 bases from J, the gap between germline ends came to 9 bases. From germline, CDR1 is LGHNA and CDR2 YNFKEQ. The CDR3 consists of 17 residues. This chain uses TRBV4-2 with TRBJ2-6; D not resolved. Specimen: blood. This clonotype was obtained from a young man in good health. The CDR3 bases are TGTGCCAGCAGCCAAGACAGCCTAGACTCTGGGGCCAACGTCCTGACTTTC. It is translated as CASSQDSLDSGANVLTF.